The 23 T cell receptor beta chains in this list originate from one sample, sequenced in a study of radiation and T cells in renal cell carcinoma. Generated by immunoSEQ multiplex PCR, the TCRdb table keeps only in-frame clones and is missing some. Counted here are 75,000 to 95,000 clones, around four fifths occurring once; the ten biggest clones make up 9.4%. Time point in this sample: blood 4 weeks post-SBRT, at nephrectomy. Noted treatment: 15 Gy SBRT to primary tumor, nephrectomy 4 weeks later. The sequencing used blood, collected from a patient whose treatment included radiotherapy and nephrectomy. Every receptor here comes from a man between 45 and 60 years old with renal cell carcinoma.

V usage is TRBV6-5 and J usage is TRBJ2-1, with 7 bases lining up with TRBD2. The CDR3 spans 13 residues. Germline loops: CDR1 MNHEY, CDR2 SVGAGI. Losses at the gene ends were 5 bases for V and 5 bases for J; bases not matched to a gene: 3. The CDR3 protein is CASSSGTNNEQFF. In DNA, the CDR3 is TGTGCCAGCAGTAGCGGGACCAACAATGAGCAGTTCTTC.

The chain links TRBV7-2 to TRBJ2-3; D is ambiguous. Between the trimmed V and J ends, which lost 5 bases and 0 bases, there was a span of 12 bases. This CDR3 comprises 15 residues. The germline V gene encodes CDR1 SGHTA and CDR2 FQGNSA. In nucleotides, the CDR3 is TGTGCCAGCAGCCTAGGGCACTCTAGCACAGATACGCAGTATTTT. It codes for CASSLGHSSTDTQYF. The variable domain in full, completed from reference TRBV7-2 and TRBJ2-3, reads GAGVSQSPSNKVTEKGKDVELRCDPISGHTALYWYRQSLGQGLEFLIYFQGNSAPDKSGLPSDRFSAERTGGSVSTLTIQRTQQEDSAVYLCASSLGHSSTDTQYFGPGTRLTVL.

CDR3 DNA sequence: TGTGCCGAGGGGGAGGGGAGCACAGATACGCAGTATTTT. Protein: CAEGEGSTDTQYF. The chain employs TRBV2 and TRBJ2-3, with D tentatively TRBD2 (7 bases). The germline gives CDR1 SNHLY, CDR2 FYNNEI. The CDR3 is 13 residues long. Trimming removed 11 bases at V and 0 bases at J, with 12 bases between. Full variable domain (outside the CDR3, taken from reference TRBV2 and TRBJ2-3): EPEVTQTPSHQVTQMGQEVILRCVPISNHLYFYWYRQILGQKVEFLVSFYNNEISEKSEIFDDQFSVERPDGSNFTLKIRSTKLEDSAMYFCAEGEGSTDTQYFGPGTRLTVL.

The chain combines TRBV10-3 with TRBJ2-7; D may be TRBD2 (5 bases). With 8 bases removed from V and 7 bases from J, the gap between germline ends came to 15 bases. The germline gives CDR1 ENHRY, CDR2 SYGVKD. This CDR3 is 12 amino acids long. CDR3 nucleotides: TGTGCCATCTCCCCCCACGGGGAGGAGCAGTACTTC. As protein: CAISPHGEEQYF.

In DNA form, the CDR3 reads TGTGCCAGCAGTGAAGCTTTACAGGGGGGGAGCAATCAGCCCCAGCATTTT. The encoded protein is CASSEALQGGSNQPQHF. V gene TRBV6-1 combines with J gene TRBJ1-5, with TRBD1 matching over 8 bases. Germline values: CDR1 MNHNS, CDR2 SASEGT. The CDR3 runs to 17 residues. With V trimmed by 0 bases and J by 1 base, 5 bases remained unmatched.

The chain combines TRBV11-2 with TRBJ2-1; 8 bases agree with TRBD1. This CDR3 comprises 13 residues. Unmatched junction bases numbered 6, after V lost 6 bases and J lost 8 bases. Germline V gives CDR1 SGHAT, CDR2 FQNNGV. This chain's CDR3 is CASRYDRGYEQFF. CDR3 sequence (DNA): TGTGCCAGCAGGTATGACAGGGGCTATGAGCAGTTCTTC.

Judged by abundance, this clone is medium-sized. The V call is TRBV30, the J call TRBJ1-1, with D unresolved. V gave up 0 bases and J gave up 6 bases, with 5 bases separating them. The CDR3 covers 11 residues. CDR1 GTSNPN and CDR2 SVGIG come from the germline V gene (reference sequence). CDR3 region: CAWSVYSEAFF. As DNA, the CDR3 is TGTGCCTGGAGTGTATACTCTGAAGCTTTCTTT. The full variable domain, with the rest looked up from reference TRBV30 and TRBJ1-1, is SQTIHQWPATLVQPVGSPLSLECTVEGTSNPNLYWYRQAAGRGLQLLFYSVGIGQISSEVPQNLSASRPQDRQFILSSKKLLLSDSGFYLCAWSVYSEAFFGQGTRLTVV.

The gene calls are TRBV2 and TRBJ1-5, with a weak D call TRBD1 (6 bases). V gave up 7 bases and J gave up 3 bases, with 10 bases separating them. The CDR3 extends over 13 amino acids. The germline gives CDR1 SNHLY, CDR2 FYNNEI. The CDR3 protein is CASKGQYNQPQHF. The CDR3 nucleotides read TGTGCCAGCAAAGGACAGTACAATCAGCCCCAGCATTTT.

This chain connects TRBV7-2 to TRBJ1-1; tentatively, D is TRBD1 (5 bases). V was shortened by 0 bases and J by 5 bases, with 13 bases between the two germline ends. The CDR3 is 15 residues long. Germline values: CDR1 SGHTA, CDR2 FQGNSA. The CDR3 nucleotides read TGTGCCAGCAGCTTAGCGGCCAGGGAAGATACTGAAGCTTTCTTT. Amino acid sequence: CASSLAAREDTEAFF.

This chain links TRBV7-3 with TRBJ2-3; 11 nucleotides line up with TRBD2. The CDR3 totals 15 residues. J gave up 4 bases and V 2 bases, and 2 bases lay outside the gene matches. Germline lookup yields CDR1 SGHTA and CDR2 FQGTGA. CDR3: CASSLVAGGSDTQYF. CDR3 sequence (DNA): TGTGCCAGCAGCTTAGTAGCGGGGGGGTCAGATACGCAGTATTTT.

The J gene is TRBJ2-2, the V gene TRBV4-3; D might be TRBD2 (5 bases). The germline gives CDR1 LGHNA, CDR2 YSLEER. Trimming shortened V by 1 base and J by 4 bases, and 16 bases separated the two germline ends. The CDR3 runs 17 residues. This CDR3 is CASSQGGGLEFTGELFF. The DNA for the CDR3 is TGCGCCAGCAGCCAAGGTGGCGGGCTCGAATTCACCGGGGAGCTGTTTTTT.

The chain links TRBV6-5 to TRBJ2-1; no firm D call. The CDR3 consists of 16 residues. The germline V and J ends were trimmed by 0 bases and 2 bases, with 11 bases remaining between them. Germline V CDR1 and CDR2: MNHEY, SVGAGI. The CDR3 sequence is CASSYSWDPTYNEQFF. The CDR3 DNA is TGTGCCAGCAGTTACTCGTGGGATCCGACCTACAATGAGCAGTTCTTC.

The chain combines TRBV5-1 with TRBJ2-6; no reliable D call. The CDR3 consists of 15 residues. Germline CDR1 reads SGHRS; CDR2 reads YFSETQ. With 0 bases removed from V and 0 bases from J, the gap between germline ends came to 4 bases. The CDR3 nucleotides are TGCGCCAGCAGCTTGGTGACCTCTGGGGCCAACGTCCTGACTTTC. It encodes CASSLVTSGANVLTF.

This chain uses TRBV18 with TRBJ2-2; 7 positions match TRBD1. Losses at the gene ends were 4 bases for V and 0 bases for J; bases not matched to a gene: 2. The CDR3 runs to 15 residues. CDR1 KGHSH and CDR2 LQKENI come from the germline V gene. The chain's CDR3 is CASSRGQTNTGELFF. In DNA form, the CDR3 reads TGTGCCAGCTCACGGGGACAGACGAACACCGGGGAGCTGTTTTTT.

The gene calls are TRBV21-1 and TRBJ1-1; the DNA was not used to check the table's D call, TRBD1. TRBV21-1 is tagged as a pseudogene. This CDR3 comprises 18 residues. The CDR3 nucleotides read TGTGCCAGCAGCGACAACAGGACCGCCACTAATACGAACACTGAAGCTTTCTTT. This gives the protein CASSDNRTATNTNTEAFF.

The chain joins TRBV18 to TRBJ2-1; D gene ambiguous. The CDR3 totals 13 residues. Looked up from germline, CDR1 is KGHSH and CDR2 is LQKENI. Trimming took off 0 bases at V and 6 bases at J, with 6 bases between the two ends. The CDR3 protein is CASSPPFANEQFF. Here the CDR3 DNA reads TGTGCCAGCTCACCACCTTTCGCCAATGAGCAGTTCTTC.

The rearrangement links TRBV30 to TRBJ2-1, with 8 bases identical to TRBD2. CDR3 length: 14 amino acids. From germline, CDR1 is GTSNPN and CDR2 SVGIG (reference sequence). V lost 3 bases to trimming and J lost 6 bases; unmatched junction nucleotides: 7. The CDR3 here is CAWSGGLAPNEQFF. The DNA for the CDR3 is TGTGCCTGGAGCGGAGGACTAGCTCCCAATGAGCAGTTCTTC.

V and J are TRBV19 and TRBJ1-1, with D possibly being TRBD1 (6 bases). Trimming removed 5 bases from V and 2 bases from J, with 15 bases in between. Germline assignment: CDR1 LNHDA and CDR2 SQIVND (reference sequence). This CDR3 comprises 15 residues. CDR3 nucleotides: TGTGCCAGTAGTTGGGGGCTGGGGGCCAACACTGAAGCTTTCTTT. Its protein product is CASSWGLGANTEAFF.

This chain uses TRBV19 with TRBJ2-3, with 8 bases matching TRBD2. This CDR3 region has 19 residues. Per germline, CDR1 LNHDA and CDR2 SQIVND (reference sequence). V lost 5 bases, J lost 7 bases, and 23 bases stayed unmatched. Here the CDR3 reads CASSVLGYAGTSGSNTQYF. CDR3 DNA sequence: TGTGCCAGTAGTGTCCTGGGCTACGCCGGGACTAGTGGTTCAAATACGCAGTATTTT.

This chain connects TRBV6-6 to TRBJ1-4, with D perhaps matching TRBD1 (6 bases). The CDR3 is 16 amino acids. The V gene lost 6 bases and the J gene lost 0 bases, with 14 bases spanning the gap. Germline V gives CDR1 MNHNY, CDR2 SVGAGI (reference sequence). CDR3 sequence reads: CASSRGPTSTNEKLFF. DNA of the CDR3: TGTGCCAGCAGCAGGGGCCCCACCTCAACTAATGAAAAACTGTTTTTT.

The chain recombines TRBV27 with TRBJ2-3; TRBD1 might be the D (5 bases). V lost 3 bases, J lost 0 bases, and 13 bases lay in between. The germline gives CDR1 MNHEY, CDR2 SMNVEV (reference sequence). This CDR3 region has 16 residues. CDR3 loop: CASSFNRITSTDTQYF. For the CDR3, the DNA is TGTGCCAGCAGTTTCAACAGGATTACTAGCACAGATACGCAGTATTTT.

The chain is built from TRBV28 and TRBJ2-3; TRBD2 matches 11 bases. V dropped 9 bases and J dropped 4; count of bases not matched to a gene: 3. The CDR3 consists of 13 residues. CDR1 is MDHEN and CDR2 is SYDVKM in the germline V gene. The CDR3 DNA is TGTGCCAGTCTACTAGCGGGGGCAGATACGCAGTATTTT. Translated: CASLLAGADTQYF.

CDR3 in amino acids: CASSPDPGTGELFF. CDR3 nucleotides: TGCGCCAGCAGCCCCGACCCAGGGACCGGGGAGCTGTTTTTT. The chain links TRBV5-1 to TRBJ2-2; tentatively, D is TRBD1 (5 bases). The CDR3 is 14 amino acids. The V end was cut by 4 bases, the J end by 5 bases, with 12 bases between. In germline, CDR1 is SGHRS, CDR2 YFSETQ.